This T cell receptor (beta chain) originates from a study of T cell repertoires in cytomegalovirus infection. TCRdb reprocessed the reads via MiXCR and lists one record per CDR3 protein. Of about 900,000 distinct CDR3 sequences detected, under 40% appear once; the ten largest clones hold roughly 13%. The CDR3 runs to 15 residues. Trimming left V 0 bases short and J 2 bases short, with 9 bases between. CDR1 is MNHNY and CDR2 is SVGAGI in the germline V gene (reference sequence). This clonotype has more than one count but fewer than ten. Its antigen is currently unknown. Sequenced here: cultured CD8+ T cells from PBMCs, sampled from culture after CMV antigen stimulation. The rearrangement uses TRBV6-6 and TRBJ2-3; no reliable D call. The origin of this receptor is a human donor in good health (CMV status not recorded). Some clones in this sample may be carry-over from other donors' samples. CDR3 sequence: CASSYSGDFTDTQYF. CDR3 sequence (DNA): TGTGCCAGCAGTTACTCAGGCGATTTCACAGATACGCAGTATTTT.